This T cell receptor (beta chain) was captured in a study of blood T cell repertoires in COVID-19. CDR3 length: 11 amino acids. V gave up 5 bases and J gave up 4 bases, with 9 bases separating them. Germline-derived CDR1 and CDR2 are DFQATT and SNEGSKA (reference sequence). Methods used by the authors: It was from reference gene primer amplification that nucleated cell counts were estimated. Using immunoSEQ multiplex PCR, the repertoire was profiled, and TCRdb retains in-frame clones only, with some absent. Clone size and V and J calls were adopted from that table, with D and trimming inferred from the DNA. The profile shows about 410,000 clones, approximately 90% of them singletons.

The sequence was obtained from a woman aged 40 to 50 with COVID-19, enrolled during active disease. Sequencing was carried out using peripheral blood. J is TRBJ2-7 and V is TRBV20-1, with no clear D. The CDR3 sequence is CSAGQTYEQYF. CDR3 DNA: TGCAGTGCTGGCCAGACTTACGAGCAGTACTTC.